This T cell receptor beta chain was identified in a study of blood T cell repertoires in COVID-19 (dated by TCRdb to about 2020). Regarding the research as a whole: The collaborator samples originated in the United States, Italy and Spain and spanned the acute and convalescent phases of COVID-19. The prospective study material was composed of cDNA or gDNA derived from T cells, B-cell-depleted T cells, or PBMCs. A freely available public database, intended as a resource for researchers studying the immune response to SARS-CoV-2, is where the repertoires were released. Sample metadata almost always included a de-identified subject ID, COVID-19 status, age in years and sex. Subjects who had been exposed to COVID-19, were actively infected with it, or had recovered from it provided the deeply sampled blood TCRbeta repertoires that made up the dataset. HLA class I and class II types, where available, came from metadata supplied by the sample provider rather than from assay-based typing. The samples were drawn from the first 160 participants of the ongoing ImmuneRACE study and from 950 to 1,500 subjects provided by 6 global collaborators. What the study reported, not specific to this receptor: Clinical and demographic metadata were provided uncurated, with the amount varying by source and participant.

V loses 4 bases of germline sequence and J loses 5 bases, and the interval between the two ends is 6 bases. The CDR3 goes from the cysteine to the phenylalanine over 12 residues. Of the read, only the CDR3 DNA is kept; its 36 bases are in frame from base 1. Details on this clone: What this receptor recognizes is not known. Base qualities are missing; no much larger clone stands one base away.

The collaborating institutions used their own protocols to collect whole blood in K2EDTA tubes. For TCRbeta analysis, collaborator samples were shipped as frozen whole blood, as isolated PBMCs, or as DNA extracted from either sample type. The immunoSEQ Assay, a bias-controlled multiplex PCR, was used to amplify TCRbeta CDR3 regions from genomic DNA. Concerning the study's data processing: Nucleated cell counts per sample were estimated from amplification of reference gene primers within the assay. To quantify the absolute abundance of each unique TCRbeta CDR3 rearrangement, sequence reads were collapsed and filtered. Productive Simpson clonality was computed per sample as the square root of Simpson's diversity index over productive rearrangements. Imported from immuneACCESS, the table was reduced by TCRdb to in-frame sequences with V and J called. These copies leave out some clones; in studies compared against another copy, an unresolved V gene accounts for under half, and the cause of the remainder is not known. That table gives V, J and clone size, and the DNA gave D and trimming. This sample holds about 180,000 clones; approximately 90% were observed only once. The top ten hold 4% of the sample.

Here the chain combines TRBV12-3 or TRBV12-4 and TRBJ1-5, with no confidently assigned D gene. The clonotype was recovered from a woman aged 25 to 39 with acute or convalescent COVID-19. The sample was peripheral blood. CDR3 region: CASSSLYQPQHF. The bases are TGTGCCAGCAGTTCCCTTTATCAGCCCCAGCATTTT.